This entry concerns a single T cell receptor (beta chain). Its antigen is not identified. The V gene lost 5 bases and the J gene lost 4 bases, with 6 bases spanning the gap. The V gene's germline CDR1 is SNHLY and CDR2 FYNNEI. The CDR3 runs 12 residues. TCRdb's copy holds only in-frame clones and misses some; the assay was immunoSEQ multiplex PCR. The table records around 190,000 clones, under 95% of them present only once. This record belongs to a study of T cell responses to AZD1222 COVID-19 vaccine. Overall study findings and caveats: Dominant at 160-218 and 743-854, vaccine-associated CD4 TCRs also spanned spike. Elevations in Spike-specific TCR breadth and depth followed administration of two AZD1222 doses. Every sample of the repertoires postdated the peak T cell response.

This TCR derives from an adult who received the AZD1222 COVID-19 vaccine. This chain joins TRBV2 and TRBJ2-1; a possible D gene is TRBD1 (6 bases). The specimen was peripheral blood, collected 28 days after the second AZD1222 dose. The CDR3 DNA is TGTGCCAGCAGTACAGGGTACAATGAGCAGTTCTTC. Translated: CASSTGYNEQFF. Looking up the rest from reference TRBV2 and TRBJ2-1 gives the full variable domain: EPEVTQTPSHQVTQMGQEVILRCVPISNHLYFYWYRQILGQKVEFLVSFYNNEISEKSEIFDDQFSVERPDGSNFTLKIRSTKLEDSAMYFCASSTGYNEQFFGPGTRLTVL.